This entry lists 4 T cell receptor beta chains sequenced from one sample in a study of spatial heterogeneity in lung cancer. General study points: Intratumoral expanded alpha and beta TCR counts were found to track tumor mutation counts.

TCRdb fed the 5' RACE reads into MiXCR, producing one record per CDR3 protein. The repertoire holds approximately 13,000 distinct CDR3 sequences, with roughly 4.6% as singletons. Their cognate antigens are unknown. The time point here: sample taken at primary tumor resection. The sample here was lung tumor tissue, taken at surgery. These receptors were collected from a male donor with early-stage non-small cell lung cancer.

This clonotype was counted many times. This chain joins TRBV4-3 and TRBJ2-1; D remains unclear. The length of the CDR3 is 13 residues. V lost 4 bases and J lost 6, with 10 bases in between. Per the germline V gene, CDR1 is LGHNA and CDR2 is YSLEER. The CDR3 nucleotides read TGCGCCAGCAGCCTTCGCATGGGCAATGAGCAGTTCTTC. Translated, it gives CASSLRMGNEQFF.

This clonotype is large in the sample. J is TRBJ1-2 and V is TRBV7-6; 7 bases are a match to TRBD1. There are 15 residues in the CDR3. The V segment lost 1 base and the J segment 4 bases; nucleotides outside the gene matches: 6. Germline CDR1 reads SGHVS; CDR2 reads FNYEAQ. The CDR3 loop is CASSLGDRTAYGYTF. CDR3 in DNA: TGTGCCAGCAGCTTAGGGGACAGAACCGCCTATGGCTACACCTTC.

This clonotype appeared a few times. V is TRBV28 and J is TRBJ1-2; D unresolved. There are 13 residues in the CDR3. V was pared by 6 bases and J by 6 bases, with 14 bases between. Germline V lookup: CDR1 MDHEN, CDR2 SYDVKM. The CDR3 bases are TGTGCCAGCAGCCGGCGGGTCTCTGATGGCTACACCTTC. Translated, it gives CASSRRVSDGYTF.

This clonotype was observed at least ten times. The chain uses TRBV20-1 and TRBJ1-3, with unresolved D. The CDR3 extends over 11 amino acids. Germline CDR1 reads DFQATT; CDR2 reads SNEGSKA (reference sequence). Trimming took off 1 base at V and 9 bases at J, with 7 bases between the two ends. The CDR3 protein is CSARVPPTIYF. CDR3 nucleotides: TGCAGTGCTAGAGTTCCCCCCACCATATATTTT.